This is a list of T cell receptor beta chains from one sample in a study of patients and donors after allogeneic stem cell transplantation. TCRdb fed the RT-PCR reads into MiXCR, producing one record per CDR3 protein. The table includes hundreds of thousands of distinct CDR3 sequences, about a sixth detected once. The sequenced material came from blood, either unsorted or a sorted T cell fraction (not recorded which). The source is a human donor who was either an allogeneic HSCT recipient or a stem cell or donor lymphocyte infusion donor (not recorded which). It is not recorded whose cells these are; they may come from a transplant donor. Both conserved end residues are part of each CDR3. The D gene is left open where the match is weak. Rows may omit the clone size; those that give it use once, few, many or a size class.

j_call d_call v_call clone_size cdr3_nt cdr3_aa
TRBJ2-1 TRBD2 TRBV27 once TGTGCCAGCAGACCCGGGAGGGGCTACAATGAGCAGTTCTTC CASRPGRGYNEQFF
TRBJ2-1 . TRBV11-1 . TGTGCCAGCACCGAGCTTAAGCTAGCGCCGAAAACGTATTACAATGAGCAGTTCTTC CASTELKLAPKTYYNEQFF
TRBJ2-2 . TRBV2 few TGTGCCAGCAGGGTAACCGGGACTGCTAACACCGGGGAGCTGTTTTTT CASRVTGTANTGELFF
TRBJ2-3 TRBD2 TRBV6-1 . TGTGCCAGGTCAAACGGGCGGGAGTTGACAGATACGCAGTATTTT CARSNGRELTDTQYF
TRBJ1-2 . TRBV7-3 . TGTGCCAGCAGCTTGAATGGGGCAGGCCTTAACTATGGCTACACCTTC CASSLNGAGLNYGYTF
TRBJ2-7 . TRBV6-1 . TGTGCCAGCAGCGAGATCCGGGGCCAACCTTTATTCTACGAGCAGTACTTC CASSEIRGQPLFYEQYF
TRBJ2-7 . TRBV15 few TGTGCCACCAGCAGAGATCCGGGGCTGACCTACGAGCAGTACTTC CATSRDPGLTYEQYF
TRBJ2-4 . TRBV29-1 many TGCAGCGTTGGCGACCGATTAGCCAAAAACATTCAGTACTTC CSVGDRLAKNIQYF
TRBJ1-2 . TRBV29-1 . TGCAGCGTGGACTACTATGGCTACACCTTC CSVDYYGYTF
TRBJ1-1 . TRBV2 few TGTGCCAGCAGCCGGGAGTGGGCAAACACTGAAGCTTTCTTT CASSREWANTEAFF
TRBJ1-2 . TRBV20-1 . TGCAGTGCTAGACTGGCAGGGGTAAATGGCTACACCTTC CSARLAGVNGYTF
TRBJ2-1 TRBD1 TRBV11-3 few TGTGCCAGTCAGAGACAGGGGGTTTTGAATGAGCAGTTCTTC CASQRQGVLNEQFF
TRBJ1-2 . TRBV3-1 . TGTGCCAGCAGCTTAGACGCCGTGGGGTATGGCTACACCTTC CASSLDAVGYGYTF
TRBJ2-7 . TRBV4-3 few TGCGCCAGCAGCCAAGATAGAGGGGGGGGGTCCTCCTACGAGCAGTACTTC CASSQDRGGGSSYEQYF
TRBJ2-3 TRBD2 TRBV28 . TGTGCCAGCAGACTAACGCCTAGCGGGGTCCCCGGGACGCAGTATTTT CASRLTPSGVPGTQYF
TRBJ1-2 . TRBV4-1 many TGCGCCAGCAGCCTCCCGGCCAGCCGAAACTATGGCTACACCTTC CASSLPASRNYGYTF
TRBJ2-1 . TRBV15 . TGTGCCACCAGCAGAGATCCTACGGCTGGGGGGTTCTTC CATSRDPTAGGFF
TRBJ1-1 . TRBV20-1 many TGCAGAACCCCATACCGGGACACGGAAAAAACTGAAGCTTTCTTT CRTPYRDTEKTEAFF
TRBJ1-5 . TRBV5-8 . TGTGCCAGCAGCTTGAGGCGTGTAGGAAGGGCCCAGCATTTT CASSLRRVGRAQHF
TRBJ2-3 TRBD2 TRBV4-3 . TGCGCCAGCAGCCAAGATCTGCGGGGGAAACGCACAGATACGCAGTATTTT CASSQDLRGKRTDTQYF
TRBJ2-7 TRBD2 TRBV6-2/TRBV6-3 . TGTGCCAGCAGTGGACGGGAACCGGGACTATCATCCTACGAGCAGTACTTC CASSGREPGLSSYEQYF
TRBJ2-3 TRBD2 TRBV5-1 . TGCGCCAGCAGCTTGGTGGGACTAGCCACCACAGATACGCAGTATTTT CASSLVGLATTDTQYF
TRBJ2-3 TRBD2 TRBV15 . TGTGCCACCAGCAGAGATCGCCCGACTATGGGGGAGGGCCTCGCAGATACGCAGTATTTT CATSRDRPTMGEGLADTQYF
TRBJ1-1 . TRBV20-1 . TGCAGTGCCAACCCAGAAGCCTTGAACACTGAAGCTTTCTTT CSANPEALNTEAFF
TRBJ2-2 TRBD1 TRBV12-3/TRBV12-4 many TGTGCCAGCAGTCCTCCGGGACAGATCCTATCTCGGGACACCGGGGAGCTGTTTTTT CASSPPGQILSRDTGELFF
TRBJ1-2 TRBD1 TRBV20-1 . TGCAGTGCTACTAATCCTAGAGCAGGGGGCAACTATGGCTACACCTTC CSATNPRAGGNYGYTF
TRBJ2-4 TRBD1 TRBV4-1 few TGCGCCAGCAGCCAAGAGTTGTGGACAGGAGCCCACACCAAAAACATTCAGTACTTC CASSQELWTGAHTKNIQYF
TRBJ2-3 . TRBV3-1 . TGTGCCAGCAGCCAGGGACCGGGACGACTAAACACAGATACGCAGTATTTT CASSQGPGRLNTDTQYF
TRBJ2-7 . TRBV20-1 . TGCAGTGCTAGAGATCCCCAGCGGACTAAGTACGAGCAGTACTTC CSARDPQRTKYEQYF
TRBJ2-7 TRBD2 TRBV4-2 . TGTGCCAGCAGCCAAGTTGGGACTAGCGCGAGCTCCTACGAGCAGTACTTC CASSQVGTSASSYEQYF
TRBJ2-1 . TRBV18 . TGTGCCAGCTCACCCATGACTGGGACTGAGCAGTTCTTC CASSPMTGTEQFF
TRBJ2-1 TRBD2 TRBV29-1 few TGCAGCGTTGAGGGGCTAGCGGGAGGGCCTAGGGCCTACAATGAGCAGTTCTTC CSVEGLAGGPRAYNEQFF
TRBJ2-1 TRBD2 TRBV10-3 . TGTGCCATCAGTGACCCCGCTAGCGGGAGTATAAATGAGCAGTTCTTC CAISDPASGSINEQFF
TRBJ1-5 . TRBV12-3/TRBV12-4 . TGTGCCAGCAGTCTCGGGACAAGGGATCAGCCCCAGCATTTT CASSLGTRDQPQHF
TRBJ1-2 . TRBV4-2 . TGTGCCAGCAGCCAAGAAGGAGGCCTCAGTGGGTCCCTCTATGGCTACACCTTC CASSQEGGLSGSLYGYTF
TRBJ2-5 . TRBV10-3 . TGTGCCATCGGCACTACATTTCAAGAGACCCAGTACTTC CAIGTTFQETQYF
TRBJ2-1 TRBD2 TRBV5-1 . TGCGCCAGCAGCTTTCATTCTAGCGGCCACAGCTCCTACAATGAGCAGTTCTTC CASSFHSSGHSSYNEQFF
TRBJ1-3 . TRBV29-1 . TGCAGCGTTGAGGGACTAACGAGCTCTGGAAACACCATATATTTT CSVEGLTSSGNTIYF
TRBJ2-3 TRBD1 TRBV5-5 . TGTGCCAGCACCGTTTCCGGGACAGGGGCGGCAGATACGCAGTATTTT CASTVSGTGAADTQYF
TRBJ2-7 . TRBV28 few TGTGCCAGTCGAAGAGAGGGGGGCCCCTACGAGCAGTACTTC CASRREGGPYEQYF
TRBJ2-5 . TRBV12-3/TRBV12-4 many TGTGCCAGCAGCCTACAGACGGAGACCCAGTACTTC CASSLQTETQYF
TRBJ2-7 . TRBV20-1 few TGCAGTGCTTGGGGCAGGGGCGGCCACGAGCAGTACTTC CSAWGRGGHEQYF
TRBJ1-6 TRBD1 TRBV30 few TGTGCCTGGGAGGGGACAGGCAGGGGCAATTCACCCCTCCACTTT CAWEGTGRGNSPLHF
TRBJ1-2 TRBD1 TRBV11-2 . TGTGCCAGCAGCTCCTTGACAGGGGAGTATGGCTACACCTTC CASSSLTGEYGYTF
TRBJ2-2 . TRBV20-1 few TGCAGTGCTAGAGATAAAACATCCTGGAACACCGGGGAGCTGTTTTTT CSARDKTSWNTGELFF
TRBJ1-1 TRBD1 TRBV27 once TGTGCCAGCAGTTTAAGTACAGGGGGCTTTTCTGAAGCTTTCTTT CASSLSTGGFSEAFF
TRBJ1-1 TRBD1 TRBV11-2 many TGTGCCAGCAGCCCAGACAGGGTAGTCACTGAAGCTTTCTTT CASSPDRVVTEAFF
TRBJ2-7 TRBD1 TRBV5-1 . TGCGCCAGCAGCTGGGATCCGGGACAGGGTTACTACGAGCAGTACTTC CASSWDPGQGYYEQYF
TRBJ2-7 . TRBV20-1 many TGCAGTGCTCCACCAGGTAGAAGGTCCTACGAGCAGTACTTC CSAPPGRRSYEQYF
TRBJ1-2 TRBD1 TRBV30 . TGTGCCTGGAGTGTAGGGGGCGGCTACACCTTC CAWSVGGGYTF
TRBJ2-7 . TRBV7-2 . TGTGCCAGCAGCTTAGTAATGGGTAATAGCGGCTACGAGCAGTACTTC CASSLVMGNSGYEQYF
TRBJ1-4 . TRBV5-1 many TGCGCCAGCAGCTTGGACGGGACAACTGCTTTTGTATTGGAAAAACTGTTTTTT CASSLDGTTAFVLEKLFF
TRBJ2-7 . TRBV19 . TGTGCCAGTGGAGGGGTCGAGCAGTACTTC CASGGVEQYF
TRBJ1-4 . TRBV7-2 few TGTGCCAGCAGCGTTAGGGGGTATGAAAAACTGTTTTTT CASSVRGYEKLFF
TRBJ1-1 . TRBV5-1 many TGTGCCAGCAGCCCGGGACACCTGAACACTGAAGCTTTCTTT CASSPGHLNTEAFF